The clone carrying this TCR beta chain was seen more than once but under ten times. Antigen unknown. The data originate from a study of cytomegalovirus exposure and HLA in healthy donors. Across the study: From donors who were HLA-typed, an early data release held about 85 million unique TCRs. Findings of the study overall: A later analysis reportedly identified an Asian-associated ancestry cluster as carrying fewer N-insertions than the roughly 600-donor mean. When analyzed later, a missense DCLRE1C variant was found to be linked to TCR beta V- and J-gene trimming.

13 Jbeta primers and 60 Vbeta primers were used for the PCR. TCRdb's table, derived via immunoSEQ multiplex PCR, lists solely in-frame clones and lacks some. The sample lists 120,000 or so clones, about four fifths seen once, with approximately 11% in the top ten. The CDR3 runs 13 residues. Trimming left V 4 bases short and J 2 bases short, with 8 bases between. The germline CDR1 and CDR2 sequences are MRHNA and SNTAGT. V gene TRBV6-4 combines with J gene TRBJ1-1, with D uncertain. The receptor comes from a male donor in good health and CMV-seropositive. Sequenced input: PBMCs. CDR3: CASSVSVNTEAFF. DNA of the CDR3: TGTGCCAGCAGTGTATCCGTTAACACTGAAGCTTTCTTT.